One sample yielded the 6 T cell receptor beta chains listed below, sequenced in a study of post-analysis software for immune sequencing data. Study-level points and caveats: There were five or six TRBV segments more frequent in patients than controls, and TRBV5-6, TRBV5-1 and TRBV20-1 were among them.

TCR beta cDNA libraries included unique molecular identifiers. One entry per CDR3 protein, called by TCRdb with MiXCR from the PCR reads. Of about 200,000 distinct CDR3 sequences listed, 25% to 30% are singletons. Their antigens remain unidentified. The sequenced sample was blood. The receptors come from a girl under 18 with multiple sclerosis.

Worth noting for this clonotype: This may be a read error, as it is one base from a much larger clone. CDR3 DNA sequence: TGTGCCAGCAGCTTACAGGGGGCCACAGATACGCAGTATTTT. Translating it yields CASSLQGATDTQYF. The chain uses TRBV28 and TRBJ2-3; the match to TRBD1 covers 9 bases. Germline V gives CDR1 MDHEN, CDR2 SYDVKM. J lost 2 bases, V lost 6 bases, and 3 bases had no gene match. There are 14 residues in the CDR3.

The chain joins TRBV20-1 to TRBJ1-4; D is perhaps TRBD1 (5 bases). The length of the CDR3 is 13 residues. CDR1 DFQATT and CDR2 SNEGSKA come from the germline V gene (reference sequence). Trimming took 6 bases from V and 8 from J, leaving 16 bases between them. CDR3 in DNA: TGCAGTGCGGGGGGAGTAGAAAACGAAAAACTGTTTTTT. Its protein is CSAGGVENEKLFF.

Note on this clonotype: A much larger clone differs by one base, so this may be a read error. The chain carries TRBV9 and TRBJ2-3, with TRBD2 as a possible D gene (5 bases). CDR3 length equals 18 residues. V was trimmed by 4 bases and J by 0 bases, leaving 21 bases between them. Germline V gene data show CDR1 as SGDLS and CDR2 as YYNGEE. The CDR3 loop is CASSPSPGRGGSTDTQYF. CDR3 DNA: TGTGCCAGCAGCCCTAGCCCCGGACGCGGTGGAAGCACAGATACGCAGTATTTT.

The chain links TRBV12-3 or TRBV12-4 to TRBJ1-5; 7 bases are a match to TRBD1. The junction had 5 bases not matched to a gene; V was cut back by 0 bases and J by 0 bases. The CDR3 has 17 amino acids. The CDR3 DNA reads TGTGCCAGCAGTTTAGCCCCGACAGGGAATAGCAATCAGCCCCAGCATTTT. Protein: CASSLAPTGNSNQPQHF.

This clonotype was seen a handful of times. The DNA for the CDR3 is TGTGCCAGCAGCTCCACAGGGCGGGGGCGGACTAATGAAAAACTGTTTTTT. Translation gives CASSSTGRGRTNEKLFF. This chain connects TRBV7-8 to TRBJ1-4; weak D call: TRBD1 (6 bases). Germline V CDR1 and CDR2: SGHVS, FQNEAQ. This CDR3 has 17 residues. V lost 4 bases and J lost 2, with 17 bases in between.

The chain is built from TRBV3-1 and TRBJ2-2; weak D call: TRBD1 (7 bases). V lost 8 bases, J lost 4 bases, and 14 bases lay in between. Germline V lookup: CDR1 LGHDT, CDR2 YNNKEL (reference sequence). This CDR3 spans 14 amino acids. This CDR3 is CASRLQGGTGELFF. DNA for the CDR3: TGTGCCAGCCGCCTCCAGGGGGGCACCGGGGAGCTGTTTTTT.